Following are 17 T cell receptor beta chains from one sample sequenced in a study of Tregs in tolerant kidney transplant recipients. This table comes from immunoSEQ multiplex PCR, and its TCRdb copy is limited to in-frame clones, with some not included. The data hold 75,000 to 85,000 clones, with 91% observed a single time. The material was Tregs from blood, obtained before the transplant. These receptors originate from a human donor who received a combined kidney and bone marrow transplant.

The chain has TRBV30 and TRBJ1-1; 7 bases match TRBD1. The CDR3 spans 15 residues. Trimming took 8 bases from V and 5 from J; bases not matched to a gene: 17. In germline, CDR1 is GTSNPN, CDR2 SVGIG (reference sequence). CDR3 DNA sequence: TGTGCCGCCGGAAAGGCAGGGGGATCGAGGACTGAAGCTTTCTTT. It is translated as CAAGKAGGSRTEAFF.

This clone has a handful of counts. The genes are TRBV18 and TRBJ2-3; a possible D gene is TRBD2 (5 bases). Germline assignment: CDR1 KGHSH and CDR2 LQKENI. This CDR3 comprises 15 residues. Between the trimmed V and J ends, which lost 0 bases and 6 bases, there was a span of 13 bases. The CDR3 spells CASSPPELRGDTQYF. CDR3 in DNA: TGTGCCAGCTCACCACCGGAACTACGCGGGGATACGCAGTATTTT.

The V and J genes are TRBV7-8 and TRBJ1-4; 9 nucleotides match TRBD1. Losses at the gene ends were 2 bases for V and 6 bases for J; bases not matched to a gene: 7. Germline assignment: CDR1 SGHVS and CDR2 FQNEAQ. The CDR3 contains 16 residues. The CDR3, as DNA: TGTGCCAGCAGCTTAAATCAGGGGACAGGGTATGAAAAACTGTTTTTT. It codes for CASSLNQGTGYEKLFF. The full variable domain, its missing parts supplied by reference TRBV7-8 and TRBJ1-4, is GAGVSQSPRYKVAKRGQDVALRCDPISGHVSLFWYQQALGQGPEFLTYFQNEAQLDKSGLPSDRFFAERPEGSVSTLKIQRTQQEDSAVYLCASSLNQGTGYEKLFFGSGTQLSVL.

The rearrangement links TRBV19 to TRBJ2-1, with a possible D match to TRBD2 (6 bases). The CDR3 has 16 amino acids. Trimming pared 4 bases from V and 2 bases from J, leaving 15 bases between. Germline CDR1 and CDR2: LNHDA and SQIVND (reference sequence). This chain's CDR3 is CASSKYLASTYNEQFF. The CDR3 DNA reads as TGTGCCAGTAGTAAGTACCTAGCGAGTACCTACAATGAGCAGTTCTTC.

This sequence joins TRBV19 and TRBJ2-2; TRBD2 matches 7 bases. The length of the CDR3 is 15 residues. Germline V gene sequence: CDR1 LNHDA, CDR2 SQIVND (reference sequence). V trimming: 6 bases; J trimming: 5 bases; junction bases outside the gene matches: 9. The CDR3 is CASSGGGRITGELFF. The DNA for the CDR3 is TGTGCCAGTAGCGGCGGGGGAAGAATTACCGGGGAGCTGTTTTTT.

CDR3 sequence reads: CSTRGSGDSGEQYF. CDR3 nucleotides: TGCAGCACCAGGGGGAGCGGGGATTCTGGCGAGCAGTACTTC. This sequence joins TRBV29-1 and TRBJ2-7; the D call may be TRBD1 or TRBD2 (7 bases each). Trimming took 8 bases from V and 6 from J, leaving 23 bases between them. The CDR3 has 14 residues. Per the germline V gene, CDR1 is SQVTM and CDR2 is ANQGSEA.

The chain joins TRBV5-6 to TRBJ1-5; TRBD1 aligns across 7 bases. In germline, CDR1 is SGHDT, CDR2 YYEEEE. Germline trimming cut 1 base from V and 3 bases from J; bases unmatched to any gene: 10. The length of the CDR3 is 17 residues. CDR3 residues: CASSLRPTGLDNQPQHF. The CDR3 coding sequence is TGTGCCAGCAGCTTGCGACCGACAGGGTTGGACAATCAGCCCCAGCATTTT.

The V call is TRBV29-1, the J call TRBJ2-5; 9 bases are a match to TRBD1. Trimming at V came to 4 bases and at J to 7 bases, leaving 10 bases not matched to a gene. CDR1 is SQVTM, CDR2 ANQGSEA, per germline. The CDR3 spans 14 residues. CDR3: CSVGMGQGRGTQYF. In DNA form, the CDR3 reads TGCAGCGTTGGAATGGGACAGGGACGGGGGACCCAGTACTTC.

The V call is TRBV7-2, the J call TRBJ2-1; 9 bases align to TRBD1. CDR3 length: 15 residues. J gave up 4 bases and V 5 bases, and 6 bases lay outside the gene matches. Germline lookup yields CDR1 SGHTA and CDR2 FQGNSA. DNA for the CDR3: TGTGCCAGCAGCCCAGACAGGGGGAGTTACAATGAGCAGTTCTTC. It yields the protein CASSPDRGSYNEQFF.

The chain employs TRBV7-3 and TRBJ2-3, with a possible D match to TRBD1 (5 bases). Looked up from germline, CDR1 is SGHTA and CDR2 is FQGTGA. The CDR3 is made up of 14 amino acids. The V end lost 5 bases, the J end lost 6 bases, and 15 bases lay between the germline ends. The chain's CDR3 is CASSQTGASDTQYF. The CDR3 DNA is TGTGCCAGCAGCCAGACTGGGGCTTCGGATACGCAGTATTTT.

The rearrangement uses TRBV10-2 and TRBJ2-6; no definite D call. The length of the CDR3 is 14 residues. The V end lost 8 bases, the J end lost 0 bases, and 8 bases lay between the germline ends. Per the germline V gene, CDR1 is WSHSY and CDR2 is SAAADI. The DNA for the CDR3 is TGCGCCAGCGTGGAGCTCTCTGGGGCCAACGTCCTGACTTTC. As protein: CASVELSGANVLTF.

The rearrangement joins TRBV27 to TRBJ2-7; D is unclear. Trimming removed 2 bases at V and 3 bases at J, with 5 bases between. Germline CDR1 is MNHEY and CDR2 is SMNVEV (reference sequence). This CDR3 spans 12 amino acids. The CDR3 reads CASSLKGYEQYF. CDR3 DNA sequence: TGTGCCAGCAGTTTAAAGGGCTACGAGCAGTACTTC.

The chain carries TRBV19 and TRBJ2-2; D uncertain. From germline, CDR1 is LNHDA and CDR2 SQIVND (reference sequence). CDR3 size: 14 residues. V was cut by 4 bases and J by 3 bases, with 9 bases left in between. DNA of the CDR3: TGTGCCAGTAGTACGATAATATACACCGGGGAGCTGTTTTTT. Protein product: CASSTIIYTGELFF.

As concerns this clone: Compared with germline, one end of the junction differs, possibly owing to a read error. This sequence joins TRBV6-6 and TRBJ1-4; D is perhaps TRBD1 (5 bases). The CDR3 is made up of 15 amino acids. Germline V gene sequence: CDR1 MNHNY, CDR2 SVGAGI (reference sequence). The CDR3: CASSYPGGAGGKLVF. The CDR3 nucleotides are TGTGCCAGCAGTTACCCGGGGGGAGCGGGGGGAAAACTGGTTTTT.

The rearrangement joins TRBV28 to TRBJ2-1, with 8 bases fitting TRBD2. Per germline, CDR1 MDHEN and CDR2 SYDVKM. The CDR3 runs 15 residues. V shed 5 bases and J 3 bases; nucleotides not matched to a gene: 6. CDR3 protein: CASSPGLGNYNEQFF. CDR3 DNA: TGTGCCAGCAGTCCGGGACTAGGTAACTACAATGAGCAGTTCTTC.

The chain links TRBV30 to TRBJ2-2, with TRBD2 matching over 11 bases. Germline assignment: CDR1 GTSNPN and CDR2 SVGIG (reference sequence). The CDR3 loop spans 13 amino acids. Unmatched junction bases numbered 1, after V lost 4 bases and J lost 6 bases. The DNA for the CDR3 is TGTGCCTGGAAACTAGCGGGAGCCGGGGAGCTGTTTTTT. Translating gives CAWKLAGAGELFF.

This chain links TRBV27 with TRBJ1-2; D call uncertain. CDR1 and CDR2 from the germline V gene are MNHEY and SMNVEV (reference sequence). The CDR3 spans 12 residues. Trimming took 4 bases from V and 4 from J, leaving 7 bases between them. This CDR3 is CASSSSGYGYTF. CDR3 in DNA: TGTGCCAGCAGTTCATCGGGCTATGGCTACACCTTC.